This T cell receptor (beta chain) was obtained from a study of cytomegalovirus exposure and HLA in healthy donors. Study background: Earlier work reported 110 million or so unique TCR beta sequences from about 179 million T cells.

The PCR had 60 Vbeta and 13 Jbeta primers. Clones were sequenced by immunoSEQ multiplex PCR, and TCRdb holds only the in-frame ones, with some missing. Its clone listing holds over 200,000 clones. Trimming removed 5 bases from V and 3 bases from J, with 11 bases in between. The CDR3 has 14 amino acids. CDR1 is SGHRS, CDR2 YFSETQ, per germline. Note on this clone: The target antigen is unknown.

General study findings and limits: Common viral pathogens seemed, in a later analysis, to connect with several of the most significant clusters. Rare sequences made up most TCRs, while some public TCRs were found in many donors. There was a cluster of highly shared sequence variants that was likely a sequencing artifact.

The chain has TRBV5-1 and TRBJ2-2; the D is unclear. The receptor's source is a woman between 25 and 40 years old in good health and CMV-seropositive. Sequencing was done on a sample of PBMCs. CDR3 bases: TGCGCCAGCAGGCGGCTCCCTGACACCGGGGAGCTGTTTTTT. Its protein is CASRRLPDTGELFF.